The present TCR beta chain was sequenced within a study of graft-versus-host responses after intestinal transplantation. Plating of around 200,000 CFSE-labeled responder cells was done together with around 200,000 irradiated, violet-dye-labeled stimulator cells. V dropped 5 bases and J dropped 3; count of bases not matched to a gene: 4. Germline lookup yields CDR1 SGDLS and CDR2 YYNGEE. The CDR3 loop spans 14 amino acids. The method was immunoSEQ multiplex PCR; TCRdb's version includes in-frame clones alone and lacks a portion of them. The profile covers fewer than 9,500 clones, with approximately 30% appearing a single time and about 2.9% taken by the ten largest.

The TCR comes from a human patient who was an organ donor for intestinal transplantation. Sequenced material: alloreactive CD8+ T cells from a mixed lymphocyte reaction culture, taken before transplantation. Stated subset: CFSE-low proliferating T cells sorted from roughly six-day pre-transplant mixed lymphocyte reaction (GvH or HvG direction). The chain uses TRBV9 and TRBJ2-7, with TRBD1 matching 11 bases. The CDR3 sequence is CASSAGTGGYEQYF. Written as DNA, the CDR3 is TGTGCCAGCAGTGCCGGGACAGGGGGCTACGAGCAGTACTTC.